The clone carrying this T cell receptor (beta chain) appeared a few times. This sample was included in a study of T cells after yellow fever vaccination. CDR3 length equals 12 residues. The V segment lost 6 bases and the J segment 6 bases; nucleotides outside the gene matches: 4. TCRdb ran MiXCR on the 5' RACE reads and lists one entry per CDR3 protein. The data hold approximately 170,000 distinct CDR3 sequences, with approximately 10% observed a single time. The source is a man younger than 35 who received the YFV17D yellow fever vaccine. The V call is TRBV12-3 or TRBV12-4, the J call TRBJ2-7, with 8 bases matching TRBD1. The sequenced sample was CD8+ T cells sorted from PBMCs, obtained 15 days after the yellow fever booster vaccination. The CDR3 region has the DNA TGTGCCAGCAGCTCGACAGGGGTCGAGCAGTACTTC. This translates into CASSSTGVEQYF.